A single sample gave rise to the 9 T cell receptor beta chains below, sequenced in a study of cytomegalovirus exposure and HLA in healthy donors. Sequenced by immunoSEQ multiplex PCR; TCRdb stores in-frame clones only, minus some. The table has over 150,000 clones, about 86% seen once; the top ten hold approximately 2%. The sample was PBMCs. Receptors were obtained from a human donor in good health.

J is TRBJ2-2 and V is TRBV28; 7 nucleotides line up with TRBD1. This CDR3 region has 16 residues. Looked up from germline, CDR1 is MDHEN and CDR2 is SYDVKM. Germline trimming cut 5 bases from V and 2 bases from J; bases unmatched to any gene: 8. For the CDR3, the DNA is TGTGCCAGCAGTAGTGCCGGGACAGTTAACACCGGGGAGCTGTTTTTT. Translation: CASSSAGTVNTGELFF. The variable domain in full, completed from reference TRBV28 and TRBJ2-2, reads DVKVTQSSRYLVKRTGEKVFLECVQDMDHENMFWYRQDPGLGLRLIYFSYDVKMKEKGDIPEGYSVSREKKERFSLILESASTNQTSMYLCASSSAGTVNTGELFFGEGSRLTVL.

This clone was detected only once. The chain recombines TRBV2 with TRBJ1-5; D possibly corresponds to TRBD1 (6 bases). The CDR3 loop spans 17 amino acids. Germline V gene sequence: CDR1 SNHLY, CDR2 FYNNEI. Trimming took off 1 base at V and 1 base at J, with 14 bases between the two ends. The DNA of the CDR3 is TGTGCCAGCAGTGAAGTAAAGGGGGTCCGCAGCAATCAGCCCCAGCATTTT. Translated: CASSEVKGVRSNQPQHF.

This chain joins TRBV2 and TRBJ2-5; D is unresolved. Germline assignment: CDR1 SNHLY and CDR2 FYNNEI. V was cut by 7 bases and J by 2 bases, with 11 bases left in between. There are 13 residues in the CDR3. This CDR3 is CASTASRQETQYF. As DNA, the CDR3 is TGTGCCAGCACGGCCTCCAGGCAAGAGACCCAGTACTTC.

This chain joins TRBV6-5 and TRBJ1-2; TRBD1 is a possible D gene (5 bases). V was shortened by 6 bases and J by 8 bases, with 19 bases between the two germline ends. CDR1 and CDR2 (germline): MNHEY, SVGAGI. There are 14 residues in the CDR3. The CDR3 DNA sequence: TGTGCCAGCAGCCCCGCAGGAGGGGCGCGCGGCTACACCTTC. This translates into CASSPAGGARGYTF.

The chain links TRBV30 to TRBJ2-6, with D perhaps matching TRBD2 (7 bases). CDR3 length: 18 residues. Germline V gene sequence: CDR1 GTSNPN, CDR2 SVGIG (reference sequence). Between the trimmed V and J ends, which lost 5 bases and 1 base, there was a span of 21 bases. Here the CDR3 DNA reads TGTGCCTGGTCCCGAGGGGGGGTCGGGGTTTCTGGGGCCAACGTCCTGACTTTC. It yields the protein CAWSRGGVGVSGANVLTF.

The chain couples TRBV27 to TRBJ2-5; D is possibly TRBD1 (5 bases). The germline gives CDR1 MNHEY, CDR2 SMNVEV (reference sequence). The CDR3 contains 15 residues. V shed 1 base and J shed 2 bases, with 11 bases lying between them. CDR3 DNA sequence: TGTGCCAGCAGTTTATTGTCAGGGCAGCAAGAGACCCAGTACTTC. Encoded protein: CASSLLSGQQETQYF.

This rearrangement joins TRBV6-9 to TRBJ1-2; 7 positions match TRBD1. Per germline, CDR1 MNHGY and CDR2 SVAAGI. The CDR3 covers 15 residues. J lost 0 bases, V lost 4 bases, and 5 bases had no gene match. The DNA for the CDR3 is TGTGCCAGCAGTTTTTGGACAGGTTCTAACTATGGCTACACCTTC. Its translation: CASSFWTGSNYGYTF.

The chain couples TRBV10-3 to TRBJ1-5; TRBD1 matches 7 bases. This CDR3 region has 14 residues. The germline gives CDR1 ENHRY, CDR2 SYGVKD. J was trimmed by 4 bases and V by 2 bases; bases with no gene match: 2. CDR3 residues: CAISERGQNQPQHF. In DNA, the CDR3 is TGTGCCATCAGTGAGAGGGGACAGAATCAGCCCCAGCATTTT.

The rearrangement links TRBV27 to TRBJ2-7, with TRBD2 matching 11 bases. Germline V gene lookup returns CDR1 MNHEY and CDR2 SMNVEV (reference sequence). The junction had 8 bases not matched to a gene; V was cut back by 5 bases and J by 2 bases. The CDR3 loop spans 16 amino acids. The CDR3 sequence is CASSVNTSGSPYEQYF. In nucleotides, the CDR3 is TGTGCCAGCAGTGTCAACACTAGCGGGAGCCCCTACGAGCAGTACTTC.